This T cell receptor beta chain was sequenced for a study of vaccination effects on CD4 cells after COVID-19. Of note for this clone: Its antigen is unidentified.

Whole-study findings and limits: Marked clonal contraction was seen late after vaccination (in both infection- and vaccine-induced clones). Few convalescent patients, and no early post-infection timepoints, were available to the study.

Losses at the gene ends were 5 bases for V and 7 bases for J; bases not matched to a gene: 12. The length of the CDR3 is 15 residues. Per the germline V gene, CDR1 is MNHEY and CDR2 is SVGEGT. Sequencing used immunoSEQ multiplex PCR; TCRdb keeps in-frame clones, though not all of them. This sample has about 38,000 clones, with roughly 70% found just once. Antigen-specific CD4+ T cells were first expanded with viral peptide pools by the ViraFEST assay and only then sequenced. Culture proceeded for approximately 10 days, and CD4+ T cells were then isolated. According to the study, vaccine recipients showed no prior SARS-CoV-2 infection and negative nucleocapsid antibodies.

The sequenced sample was CD4+ T cells from PBMCs cultured with SARS-CoV-2 spike peptides, obtained before COVID-19 vaccination. The sequence derives from a human donor who received a COVID-19 vaccine. The chain couples TRBV6-2 or TRBV6-3 to TRBJ2-7; 9 bases agree with TRBD1. The CDR3 sequence is CASSRAGTGSMEQYF. CDR3 nucleotide sequence: TGTGCCAGCAGTAGGGCCGGGACAGGGAGTATGGAGCAGTACTTC.